A selection of T cell receptor beta chains follows, all from one sample in a study of blood T cells in healthy people across ages. TCRdb itself ran the 5' RACE reads through MiXCR, one entry per CDR3 protein. This sample has hundreds of thousands of distinct CDR3 sequences, with under 25% found just once. The source material was blood. All receptors come from a man in his 70s in good health. Both conserved end residues are part of each CDR3. The D gene is left open where the match is weak. The listing skips clone size in some rows; elsewhere it reads once, few, many or a size class.

j_call | cdr3_length | clone_size | d_call | v_call | cdr3_aa | cdr3_nt
TRBJ2-7 | 12 | few | - | TRBV20-1 | CSASARGYEQYF | TGCAGTGCTAGCGCCAGGGGATACGAGCAGTACTTC
TRBJ2-1 | 14 | few | TRBD2 | TRBV5-1 | CASSGRTSVNEQFF | TGCGCCAGCAGCGGTAGGACTAGTGTGAATGAGCAGTTCTTC
TRBJ2-7 | 13 | few | TRBD1 | TRBV10-3 | CAISKTGGYEQYF | TGTGCCATCAGTAAGACAGGGGGCTACGAGCAGTACTTC
TRBJ2-5 | 13 | few | - | TRBV5-6 | CASSFKEQETQYF | TGTGCCAGCAGCTTTAAGGAGCAAGAGACCCAGTACTTC
TRBJ2-3 | 12 | once | - | TRBV18 | CASSPQGDTQYF | TGTGCCAGCTCACCGCAGGGAGATACGCAGTATTTT
TRBJ2-1 | 18 | - | - | TRBV6-5 | CASSYSMVDKTSYNEQFF | TGTGCCAGCAGTTACTCGATGGTCGACAAAACCTCCTACAATGAGCAGTTCTTC
TRBJ2-7 | 16 | few | TRBD2 | TRBV5-4 | CASSLGSGKSSYEQYF | TGTGCCAGCAGCTTGGGTAGCGGGAAAAGCTCCTACGAGCAGTACTTC
TRBJ2-7 | 16 | - | TRBD2 | TRBV4-1 | CASSTGSGTSVYEQYF | TGCGCCAGCAGCACCGGCTCCGGGACTAGCGTCTACGAGCAGTACTTC
TRBJ2-7 | 15 | - | TRBD1 | TRBV20-1 | CSARRLGTGSDEQYF | TGCAGTGCTAGACGCCTCGGGACAGGGAGCGACGAGCAGTACTTC
TRBJ1-1 | 15 | few | - | TRBV5-1 | CASSLVVPSDTEAFF | TGCGCCAGCAGCTTGGTCGTCCCCTCCGACACTGAAGCTTTCTTT
TRBJ2-1 | 15 | - | TRBD2 | TRBV3-1 | CASSHGTSGSNEQFF | TGTGCCAGCAGCCACGGGACTAGCGGGAGCAATGAGCAGTTCTTC
TRBJ2-3 | 13 | - | - | TRBV15 | CATSIDLGDTQYF | TGTGCCACCAGCATAGACCTCGGTGATACGCAGTATTTT
TRBJ2-3 | 17 | - | TRBD2 | TRBV11-2 | CASSHGTSGALTDTQYF | TGTGCCAGCAGCCACGGGACTAGCGGAGCCCTCACAGATACGCAGTATTTT
TRBJ2-2 | 12 | - | - | TRBV21-1 | CASKGGAGELFF | TGTGCCAGCAAAGGGGGGGCCGGGGAGCTGTTTTTT
TRBJ2-7 | 12 | - | - | TRBV6-1 | CASNRDPYEQYF | TGTGCCAGCAATAGGGACCCCTACGAGCAGTACTTC
TRBJ2-5 | 15 | once | - | TRBV9 | CASSGTGTEQETQYF | TGTGCCAGCAGCGGAACCGGGACCGAACAAGAGACCCAGTACTTC
TRBJ2-3 | 12 | - | - | TRBV2 | CATIAGKDTQYF | TGTGCCACCATAGCTGGCAAGGATACGCAGTATTTT
TRBJ2-7 | 14 | few | TRBD1 | TRBV11-2 | CASSPQTGRNEQYF | TGTGCCAGCAGCCCACAGACAGGGCGTAACGAGCAGTACTTC
TRBJ2-1 | 23 | few | - | TRBV21-1 | CASSKEKNPRMTSPWGAYNEQFF | TGTGCCAGCAGCAAAGAAAAAAATCCCAGAATGACTAGCCCTTGGGGGGCCTACAATGAGCAGTTCTTC
TRBJ2-1 | 13 | - | TRBD1 | TRBV6-2/TRBV6-3 | CASSNTGDNEQFF | TGTGCCAGCAGTAACACAGGGGACAATGAGCAGTTCTTC
TRBJ1-4 | 15 | few | - | TRBV28 | CASSPVGEAHEKLFF | TGTGCCAGCAGTCCAGTGGGAGAGGCTCATGAAAAACTGTTTTTT
TRBJ2-5 | 16 | - | - | TRBV9 | CASSVHEGYYQETQYF | TGTGCCAGCAGCGTACACGAGGGTTATTATCAGGAGACCCAGTACTTC
TRBJ2-3 | 15 | few | - | TRBV9 | CASSVGSANTDTQYF | TGTGCCAGCAGCGTAGGTAGCGCGAACACAGATACGCAGTATTTT
TRBJ2-7 | 14 | - | TRBD2 | TRBV20-1 | CSVYKTSGTYEQYF | TGCAGCGTTTACAAGACTAGCGGAACCTACGAGCAGTACTTC
TRBJ2-5 | 15 | - | TRBD1 | TRBV12-3/TRBV12-4 | CASSRGTGSQETQYF | TGTGCCAGCAGCCGAGGGACAGGGTCCCAAGAGACCCAGTACTTC
TRBJ2-1 | 14 | few | - | TRBV6-5 | CASSPSGSNNEQFF | TGTGCCAGCAGTCCATCCGGGTCCAACAATGAGCAGTTCTTC
TRBJ2-1 | 16 | many | TRBD2 | TRBV12-3/TRBV12-4 | CASSLDFGGSWGEQFF | TGTGCCAGCAGTTTAGATTTTGGCGGGAGCTGGGGTGAGCAGTTCTTC
TRBJ1-2 | 14 | - | - | TRBV3-1 | CASSLLDTTYGYTF | TGTGCCAGCAGCCTCCTGGACACTACCTATGGCTACACCTTC
TRBJ2-7 | 13 | - | TRBD2 | TRBV10-3 | CAISAGLAYEQYF | TGTGCCATCTCCGCGGGACTAGCCTACGAGCAGTACTTC
TRBJ2-3 | 16 | many | TRBD2 | TRBV6-6 | CASSYGRTSGTDTQYF | TGTGCCAGCAGTTACGGGCGGACTAGCGGCACAGATACGCAGTATTTT
TRBJ1-2 | 11 | - | - | TRBV20-1 | CSVYTNYGYTF | TGCAGTGTCTACACCAACTATGGCTACACCTTC
TRBJ1-2 | 15 | - | - | TRBV5-6 | CARSLRPPGTIGYTF | TGTGCCCGCAGCTTGAGACCGCCAGGGACGATCGGCTACACCTTC